This T cell receptor beta chain was captured by sequencing in a study of regulatory T cells in long-lasting Graves disease. Time point defined: newly diagnosed GD, antithyroid drugs for less than 3 months. The authors made the TCR library using RNA they extracted from PBMCs. According to the study, TCR beta libraries were built with iRepertoire HTBI primers and CDR3-region Arm-PCR. TCRdb re-analysed the multiplex PCR reads in MiXCR, keeping a single row per CDR3 protein. The repertoire holds under 700,000 distinct CDR3 sequences, about 16% seen once, with roughly 25% in the top ten. This clonotype was counted many times. The same sample was also studied in work on T cells in Graves' hyperthyroidism and ophthalmopathy.

This specimen consisted of peripheral blood mononuclear cells (PBMCs), obtained at new diagnosis, from a patient treated with antithyroid drugs. The clonotype originates from a woman aged 40-60 years with Graves disease.

The CDR3 spells CASSQVPTEAFF. The CDR3 DNA sequence: TGTGCCAGCAGCCAAGTTCCTACTGAAGCTTTCTTT. The V gene is TRBV3-1, the J gene TRBJ1-1; D not certain. This CDR3 spans 12 amino acids. Trimming left V 1 base short and J 5 bases short, with 5 bases between. Germline loops: CDR1 LGHDT, CDR2 YNNKEL (reference sequence).